This record concerns one T cell receptor beta chain sequence. The entry originates in a study of blood T cell repertoires in COVID-19. Study overall: The analysed material was cDNA or gDNA that came from T cells, B-cell-depleted T cells, or PBMCs.

Sequencing used immunoSEQ multiplex PCR; TCRdb keeps in-frame clones, though not all of them. The sample has roughly 380,000 clones, more than 75% seen once. V gave up 3 bases and J gave up 2 bases, with 18 bases separating them. Germline loops: CDR1 SGHAT, CDR2 FQNNGV. The CDR3 has 17 amino acids. The sample taken for sequencing was PBMCs or T cells enriched from blood (not recorded which). The clonotype originates from a woman younger than 45 who had recovered from COVID-19. The chain joins TRBV11-2 to TRBJ2-3, with D perhaps matching TRBD2 (6 bases). DNA of the CDR3: TGTGCCAGCAGCTTTAGGTCAGCGGGTGGGGACACAGATACGCAGTATTTT. This gives the protein CASSFRSAGGDTDTQYF.